A single sample is the source of the 21 T cell receptor beta chains below, sequenced in a study of CD8 T cells in ankylosing spondylitis. TCRdb itself ran the 5' RACE reads through MiXCR, one entry per CDR3 protein. The sample records around 90,000 distinct CDR3 sequences, around 30% being singletons. Specimen: blood, either unsorted or a sorted T cell fraction (not recorded which). Receptor source: a male donor with ankylosing spondylitis or in good health (not recorded which).

The chain employs TRBV5-1 and TRBJ2-7; TRBD2 agrees at 10 bases. CDR1 SGHRS and CDR2 YFSETQ come from the germline V gene. The CDR3 extends over 14 amino acids. V gave up 0 bases and J gave up 8 bases; unmatched junction bases: 5. CDR3 amino acids: CASSLELAGTKQYF. Here the CDR3 DNA reads TGCGCCAGCAGCTTGGAACTAGCGGGAACTAAGCAGTACTTC.

In this sample, this clonotype is large (0.1 to 1%). The chain joins TRBV7-2 to TRBJ1-2; D is ambiguous. Trimming left V 5 bases short and J 1 base short, with 17 bases between. The CDR3 has 16 residues. Looked up from germline, CDR1 is SGHTA and CDR2 is FQGNSA. This chain's CDR3 is CASSRQIVRHNYGYTF. The CDR3 bases are TGTGCCAGCAGCCGCCAGATCGTACGGCATAACTATGGCTACACCTTC.

This clonotype was recorded many times. The chain employs TRBV20-1 and TRBJ2-7; TRBD2 matches at 8 bases. Germline CDR1 reads DFQATT; CDR2 reads SNEGSKA (reference sequence). The CDR3 runs 13 residues. The V segment lost 5 bases and the J segment 5 bases; nucleotides outside the gene matches: 8. CDR3 nucleotide sequence: TGCAGTGCTTTTGCGGGGGGCCAAAACGAGCAGTACGTC. Its translation: CSAFAGGQNEQYV.

The rearrangement links TRBV18 to TRBJ2-1, with D unclear. Trimming took 3 bases from V and 2 from J, leaving 5 bases between them. The CDR3 covers 13 residues. The V gene's germline CDR1 is KGHSH and CDR2 LQKENI. The CDR3 reads CASSPGTYNEQFF. CDR3 DNA sequence: TGTGCCAGCTCACCTGGGACCTACAATGAGCAGTTCTTC.

This chain joins TRBV11-2 and TRBJ2-3; 13 bases are shared with TRBD2. There are 21 residues in the CDR3. The germline gives CDR1 SGHAT, CDR2 FQNNGV. Losses at the gene ends were 4 bases for V and 2 bases for J; bases not matched to a gene: 18. CDR3 nucleotides: TGTGCCAGCAGCTCCTCAAGACTAGCGGGGGGCCCCTCATCCAACACAGATACGCAGTATTTT. The encoded protein is CASSSSRLAGGPSSNTDTQYF.

The J gene is TRBJ1-1, the V gene TRBV6-1; tentatively, D is TRBD1 (5 bases). This CDR3 has 15 residues. Trimming stripped 5 bases from V and 1 base from J, with 14 bases between. CDR1 MNHNS and CDR2 SASEGT come from the germline V gene. This CDR3 is CASSPPTAGNTEAFF. Written as DNA, the CDR3 is TGTGCCAGCAGTCCCCCGACAGCAGGGAACACTGAAGCTTTCTTT.

This chain uses TRBV9 with TRBJ2-1; D is possibly TRBD1 (6 bases). From germline, CDR1 is SGDLS and CDR2 YYNGEE. The CDR3 spans 14 residues. The V and J ends lost 4 bases and 3 bases respectively, with 11 bases between them. The CDR3 DNA follows: TGTGCCAGCAGCAAGGACAGATTCTACAATGAGCAGTTCTTC. Translation gives CASSKDRFYNEQFF.

This clonotype appeared a single time. The rearrangement links TRBV20-1 to TRBJ2-1; 10 bases are a match to TRBD2. CDR3 length: 13 residues. Germline assignment: CDR1 DFQATT and CDR2 SNEGSKA (reference sequence). The V segment lost 8 bases and the J segment 5 bases; nucleotides outside the gene matches: 6. Written as DNA, the CDR3 is TGCAGTCTAACTAGCGGGACCAACAATGAGCAGTTCTTC. This encodes CSLTSGTNNEQFF.

The chain employs TRBV20-1 and TRBJ2-5, with a possible D match to TRBD2 (6 bases). Germline assignment: CDR1 DFQATT and CDR2 SNEGSKA (reference sequence). The CDR3 covers 14 residues. V was cut by 5 bases and J by 3 bases, with 16 bases left in between. The CDR3 here is CSALVADGEETQYF. CDR3 DNA: TGCAGTGCTCTCGTAGCGGACGGGGAAGAGACCCAGTACTTC.

In its sample, this clonotype was seen many times. The chain employs TRBV20-1 and TRBJ1-5, with 11 bases matching TRBD1. V trimming: 5 bases; J trimming: 2 bases; junction bases outside the gene matches: 2. The CDR3 consists of 14 residues. From germline, CDR1 is DFQATT and CDR2 SNEGSKA (reference sequence). CDR3 sequence: CSAWGQGGNQPQHF. In nucleotides, the CDR3 is TGCAGTGCTTGGGGACAGGGGGGCAATCAGCCCCAGCATTTT.

This clonotype was detected only a few times. This sequence joins TRBV18 and TRBJ1-1; TRBD1 might be the D (5 bases). The CDR3 has 15 amino acids. Germline lookup yields CDR1 KGHSH and CDR2 LQKENI. Trimming stripped 5 bases from V and 1 base from J, with 14 bases between. The CDR3 loop reads CASSDQGIRNTEAFF. For the CDR3, the DNA is TGTGCCAGCTCAGACCAGGGCATAAGGAACACTGAAGCTTTCTTT.

This clonotype has only one observation. The chain joins TRBV28 to TRBJ2-7; D not certain. Germline V gene lookup returns CDR1 MDHEN and CDR2 SYDVKM. CDR3 length: 15 residues. Trimming removed 4 bases from V and 3 bases from J, with 16 bases in between. CDR3: CASSSPSGPIYEQYV. CDR3 sequence (DNA): TGTGCCAGCAGTTCTCCCTCGGGTCCCATCTACGAGCAGTACGTC.

This chain joins TRBV20-1 and TRBJ1-3, with a tentative D call TRBD1 (5 bases). This CDR3 is 15 amino acids long. Trimming stripped 6 bases from V and 0 bases from J, with 15 bases between. The germline V gene encodes CDR1 DFQATT and CDR2 SNEGSKA (reference sequence). CDR3 amino acids: CSAISGTNSGNTIYF. CDR3 in DNA: TGCAGTGCAATCTCCGGGACGAACTCTGGAAACACCATATATTTT.

This clonotype was seen a handful of times. The chain recombines TRBV20-1 with TRBJ1-4; no reliable D call. The V end lost 7 bases, the J end lost 10 bases, and 16 bases lay between the germline ends. This CDR3 is built from 12 residues. CDR1 and CDR2 from the germline V gene are DFQATT and SNEGSKA (reference sequence). Here the CDR3 reads CSVEGSGGKLFF. The CDR3 nucleotides are TGCAGTGTCGAGGGCAGCGGCGGAAAACTGTTTTTT.

This clonotype has a handful of counts. The J gene is TRBJ1-1, the V gene TRBV5-1; D remains ambiguous. Trimming removed 2 bases from V and 1 base from J, with 9 bases in between. Germline-derived CDR1 and CDR2 are SGHRS and YFSETQ. The CDR3 is 14 amino acids. CDR3 coding DNA: TGCGCCAGCAGCTTAAGGGAAGAGAACACTGAAGCTTTCTTT. Translating gives CASSLREENTEAFF.

This rearrangement joins TRBV5-5 to TRBJ2-7; D is perhaps TRBD1 (6 bases). Germline V lookup: CDR1 SGHKS, CDR2 YYEKEE (reference sequence). The CDR3 loop spans 16 amino acids. The V and J ends lost 0 bases and 6 bases respectively, with 19 bases between them. The CDR3 DNA is TGTGCCAGCAGCTTGGAATACAGGGACCCCCCCTCCGAGCAGTACGTC. This encodes CASSLEYRDPPSEQYV.

This clonotype has just one count. The rearrangement links TRBV5-1 to TRBJ1-1; no reliable D call. The CDR3 covers 15 residues. The V gene's germline CDR1 is SGHRS and CDR2 YFSETQ. Trimming pared 2 bases from V and 7 bases from J, leaving 18 bases between. The CDR3 coding sequence is TGCGCCAGCAGCTTTGATGTGGGTCTCGGTCTTGAAGCTTTCTTT. This codes for CASSFDVGLGLEAFF. Supplemented by reference TRBV5-1 and TRBJ1-1, the full variable domain reads KAGVTQTPRYLIKTRGQQVTLSCSPISGHRSVSWYQQTPGQGLQFLFEYFSETQRNKGNFPGRFSGRQFSNSRSEMNVSTLELGDSALYLCASSFDVGLGLEAFFGQGTRLTVV.

CDR3 bases: TGCGCCAGCAGCTCCTCCGGGACAGTAAACACAGATACGCAGTATTTT. Its translation is CASSSSGTVNTDTQYF. The chain has TRBV5-1 and TRBJ2-3, with TRBD1 identical over 7 bases. Germline CDR1 is SGHRS and CDR2 is YFSETQ. The trim removed 3 bases at V and 2 bases at J, leaving 9 bases unmatched. The CDR3 runs to 16 residues.

This clonotype appeared a few times. The J gene is TRBJ2-2, the V gene TRBV5-1, with D perhaps given as TRBD1 or TRBD2 (5 bases each). From germline, CDR1 is SGHRS and CDR2 YFSETQ. V lost 7 bases to trimming and J lost 0 bases, with 13 bases between them. There are 15 residues in the CDR3. The CDR3 protein is CASGPGTSNTGELFF. Written as DNA, the CDR3 is TGCGCCAGCGGGCCCGGGACCTCGAACACCGGGGAGCTGTTTTTT.

The chain links TRBV20-1 to TRBJ1-1; the D gene is possibly TRBD1 (5 bases). The V gene lost 5 bases and the J gene lost 0 bases, with 13 bases spanning the gap. Germline loops: CDR1 DFQATT, CDR2 SNEGSKA (reference sequence). This CDR3 comprises 14 residues. The CDR3 is CSAWGDPMNTEAFF. As DNA, the CDR3 is TGCAGTGCTTGGGGGGATCCCATGAACACTGAAGCTTTCTTT.

This clonotype was seen ten or more times. The V call is TRBV20-1, the J call TRBJ2-5, with TRBD2 matching 8 bases. The V gene's germline CDR1 is DFQATT and CDR2 SNEGSKA (reference sequence). Trimming took 6 bases from V and 8 from J; bases not matched to a gene: 14. This CDR3 has 14 residues. As DNA, the CDR3 is TGCAGTGCACCGAACCGGGGGGGGCAGGAAACCCAGTACTTC. This codes for CSAPNRGGQETQYF.